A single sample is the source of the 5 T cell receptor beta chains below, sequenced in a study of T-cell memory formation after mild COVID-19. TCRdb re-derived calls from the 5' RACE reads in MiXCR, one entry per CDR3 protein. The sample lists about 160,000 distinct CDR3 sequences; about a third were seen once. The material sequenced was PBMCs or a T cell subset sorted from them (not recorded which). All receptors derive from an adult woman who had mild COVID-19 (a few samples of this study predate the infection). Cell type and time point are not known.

CDR3 bases: TGTGCCAGCAGCTTAGCCGGGGCGGGCGTGAACAATGAGCAGTTCTTC. Protein sequence: CASSLAGAGVNNEQFF. The J gene is TRBJ2-1, the V gene TRBV7-2; D may match TRBD1 or TRBD2 (5 bases each). V gave up 0 bases and J gave up 5 bases, with 14 bases separating them. CDR3 length: 16 residues. Per germline, CDR1 SGHTA and CDR2 FQGNSA.

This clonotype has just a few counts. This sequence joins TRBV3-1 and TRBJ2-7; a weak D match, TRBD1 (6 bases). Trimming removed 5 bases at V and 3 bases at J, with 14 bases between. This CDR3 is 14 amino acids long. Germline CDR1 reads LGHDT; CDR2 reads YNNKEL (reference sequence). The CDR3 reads CASSTTGKGYEQYF. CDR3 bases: TGTGCCAGCAGCACCACAGGGAAGGGCTACGAGCAGTACTTC.

For the CDR3, the DNA is TGTGCCAGCAGTTCTTGGCAGGGCAGGGGTGAGCAGTTCTTC. This translates into CASSSWQGRGEQFF. V is TRBV12-3 or TRBV12-4 and J is TRBJ2-1; possible D gene TRBD1, 6 bases. The CDR3 has 14 residues. V gave up 4 bases and J gave up 9 bases, with 16 bases separating them.

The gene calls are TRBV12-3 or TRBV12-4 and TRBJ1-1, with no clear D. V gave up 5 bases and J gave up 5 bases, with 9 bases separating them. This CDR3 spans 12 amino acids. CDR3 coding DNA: TGTGCCAGCAGTCCCGGGTTAACTGAAGCTTTCTTT. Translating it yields CASSPGLTEAFF.

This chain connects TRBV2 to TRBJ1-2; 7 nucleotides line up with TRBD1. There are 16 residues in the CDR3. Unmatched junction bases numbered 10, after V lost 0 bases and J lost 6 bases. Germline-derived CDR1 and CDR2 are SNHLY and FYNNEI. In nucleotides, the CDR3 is TGTGCCAGCAGTGAAGCGCACAGGGGTAAAGTAGATGGCTACACCTTC. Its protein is CASSEAHRGKVDGYTF.